This TCR beta chain was observed in a study of T cells in narcolepsy. This clone was observed a few times. Its antigen is unidentified. The length of the CDR3 is 14 residues. Per the germline V gene, CDR1 is SQVTM and CDR2 is ANQGSEA. The J segment lost 9 bases and the V segment lost 4 bases, leaving 9 bases of the junction unmatched. Assay: immunoSEQ multiplex PCR; the TCRdb copy retains only in-frame clones and omits some. The sample contains around 28,000 clones, just under 80% of which appear only once. Broader study findings: Autoreactive HCRT-specific and TRIB2-specific clonotypes were marked in same-patient CSF-versus-blood CD4+ comparisons. No autoreactive T cell clone sequences appeared in some memory CD4+ repertoires. Healthy controls reportedly lacked the autoreactive clonotypes serially found in patients' blood.

The specimen was CD45RA- memory CD4+ T cells from PBMCs. The chain links TRBV29-1 to TRBJ2-1; TRBD2 matches 10 bases. The receptor's source is a human donor with narcolepsy. CDR3 protein: CSVGPGLARSEQFF. The CDR3 DNA follows: TGCAGCGTTGGCCCGGGACTAGCGAGAAGTGAGCAGTTCTTC.